This record concerns one TCR beta chain sequence. Antigen: not known. Single viable CD3+CD4+CD8-CD45RO+ cells were sorted as the memory CD4+ T cells. Positive selection with CD4 microbeads enriched total CD4+ T cells. The method was immunoSEQ multiplex PCR; TCRdb's version includes in-frame clones alone and lacks a portion of them. The sample contains about 82,000 clones, around 80% of which appear only once. This entry comes from a study of memory CD4+ T cells and cytomegalovirus serostatus. About the study: Donors were healthy Belgian adults, under 10 CMV seropositive and approximately 25 seronegative.

The CDR3 totals 12 residues. V was pared by 4 bases and J by 8 bases, with 4 bases of the junction left unmatched. The germline gives CDR1 SGHTA, CDR2 FQGTGA. Study results and caveats: Repertoires predicted CMV serostatus with median bootstrapped AUC of around 0.95.

Sequencing was done on a sample of memory CD4+ T cells from blood. The chain links TRBV7-3 to TRBJ1-2; TRBD1 matches 7 bases. The clonotype originates from an adult in good health and CMV-seronegative. The CDR3 bases are TGTGCCAGCAGCTCCGACAGGGTCGGCTACACCTTC. Translated: CASSSDRVGYTF.